The T cell receptor (beta chain) under discussion was sequenced for a study of cytomegalovirus exposure and HLA in healthy donors (dated by TCRdb to between 2016 and 2019). Background for the entire study: According to an earlier analysis of a few hundred of the donors, about 170 million T cells yielded approximately 120 million unique TCR beta sequences and approximately 280 Gb of sequence data. Roughly 300 gigabases of sequencing data and approximately 85 million unique TCR sequences were included in an early release covering about 700 HLA-typed donors. The genetic ancestry cluster associated with self-reported Caucasian donors included over 65% of the roughly 390 genotyped donors. The study aimed to test whether signatures of past pathogen exposure could be identified by cataloging public T cell receptors. Using immunosequencing, the study profiled T cell repertoires from 640 or so subjects and related those repertoires to cytomegalovirus serostatus. Besides the first cohort of roughly 660 subjects, a separate validation cohort made up of 120 different subjects was used. The study combined high-throughput TCR immunosequencing, statistical association of individual TCRs with disease status, and machine learning to predict cytomegalovirus infection status. To study patterns of TCR occurrence, a later analysis re-analyzed previously published TCR beta repertoires from 500 to 850 donors and added high-resolution HLA genotyping. The later analysis used no new phenotypic data to find candidate immune exposures, relying instead on TCR beta sequences and their occurrence across donors. An earlier analysis of fewer than 750 of the donors used high-throughput TCR beta sequencing to judge whether each TCR beta V gene segment behaved as functional or pseudogenic. Donor age, sex, ethnicity and CMV serostatus were compiled together with the repertoire data. A later genetic analysis used genome-wide SNP genotypes for about 60% of the roughly 700 donors, treating that subset as a discovery cohort. All discovery cohort repertoires had been generated on a single sequencing platform. HLA typing covered class I and class II loci at four-digit resolution. Typing coverage differed by locus: A, B, C, DRB1 and DQB1 were typed in roughly 629-630 donors, DQA1 in approximately 520, DPA1 in approximately 610, and DPB1 in around 490. Roughly five DR-DQ haplotypes were handled as single units for association and clustering because linkage in the cohort was strong. On average, roughly 250,000 unique TCR beta nucleotide sequences were sequenced per donor among about 400 genotyped donors of the cohort, with roughly 18% of those sequences being non-productive. Overall results and qualifications from the work: Linkage disequilibrium might explain the correlated functional status among segregating V segments, but an unknown experimental factor could not be ruled out. At a false discovery rate of 0.05, a later analysis linked approximately 18,000 TCR beta sequences to specific HLA alleles. Because counts were too low, about 18 rarely observed V segments, including chromosome 9 orphons, were excluded from the earlier analysis of several hundred of the donors. The cohort was sequenced for TCR beta chains only, and without alpha or paired-chain data the features that could be detected were limited. A total of 150 or so TCR beta chains were listed by the study as associated with cytomegalovirus. According to a later genetic analysis, donors in an Asian-associated ancestry cluster had fewer N-insertions in productive TCRs than the roughly 670-donor mean. Immune exposure information for the cohort was limited to CMV serostatus. When HLA alleles, especially DR and DQ, strongly co-occurred, TCR associations were difficult to assign to individual alleles. In an earlier analysis of around 600 of the donors, most TCR beta V segments appeared in productive rearrangements about 87% or about 30% of the time, broadly matching IMGT annotations. The authors suggested that the approach could potentially be generalized to other disease states and immunological phenotypes. While some public TCRs were present in many individuals, most TCR sequences turned up only very rarely across donors. According to a later analysis, parvovirus B19, influenza, CMV and Epstein-Barr virus appeared linked to several top co-occurrence clusters. In a later analysis, TCR association rates were found to vary across HLA loci, with the most associated TCRs seen for DRB1 alleles and the fewest for HLA-C alleles. The presence/absence analyses assumed that sequencing depth was roughly uniform across donors, and that assumption may not be true. A further reported finding was that TCR beta sequences accurately predicted the HLA-A and HLA-B alleles for most subjects in the first cohort. In a later analysis, HLA-associated TCR beta chains were found to be more clonally expanded and to have lower generation probabilities than equally common non-associated chains. Some IMGT-functional V segments, including TRBV6-2 and TRBV6-3, could not be distinguished by the 87-base-pair reads and were therefore excluded. V-gene and J-gene trimming of TCR beta chains was associated with a missense DCLRE1C variant in a later genetic analysis, and the association was replicated in an independent cohort. Three of the identified cytomegalovirus-associated TCR beta chains were confirmed in vitro to be specific for cytomegalovirus antigens. A group of highly shared sequence variants was considered likely to be a technical artifact of the sequencing pipeline. Most CMV-associated TCR beta chains appeared to be HLA-restricted in a later analysis, and the HLA associations seemed to be driven largely by CMV exposure. Because HLA typing was unavailable for some donors at each locus, only the typed subset was used in association tests. In both the original and validation cohorts, the classifier was reported to diagnose cytomegalovirus status with high specificity and sensitivity.

The germline V and J ends show losses of 2 bases and 2 bases respectively, and no gene match explains 3 bases of the junction. For CDR1 and CDR2, the germline V gene lists MNHNS and SASEGT. The CDR3, cysteine through phenylalanine, is 15 amino acids long. The entry retains the CDR3 DNA only, 45 bases that are in frame from base 1. The method behind the library was the immunoSEQ multiplex PCR assay. For the multiplex PCR, a mixture combining 60 forward primers for TCR Vbeta segments and 13 reverse primers for TCR Jbeta segments was used. The CDR3 region of rearranged TCR beta genes was amplified from genomic DNA with a multiplex PCR assay. Amplified TCR beta libraries were sequenced as 87-base-pair reads on the Illumina HiSeq System. As for the original processing: A later analysis tallied 75 million to 85 million unique TCR beta chains across the approximately 670 repertoires, and approximately 11 million of those chains were shared by two or more donors. To remove PCR and sequencing errors, raw reads were error-corrected and collapsed into unique sequences using a nearest-neighbor algorithm that merged closely related sequences. CDR3 sequences were aligned to IMGT reference sequences to assign V, D and J gene segments. For a sequence to be retained, a match of at least six nucleotides was required to both a V gene segment and a J gene segment. A rearrangement was called productive if the CDR3 had no stop codons and remained in frame with V and J, and every other rearrangement was called non-productive. CDR3 was defined by IMGT convention, running from the second conserved V-encoded cysteine to the conserved J-encoded phenylalanine. The earlier analysis of fewer than 700 of the donors excluded sequences that lacked an unambiguous match to a single V gene segment. An earlier analysis of a few hundred of the donors classified V segments as functional when productive rearrangements were above 56.7% and as segregating when the standard deviation between donors was above 5%. A statistical classification framework was built to diagnose cytomegalovirus status from the catalog of TCR beta chain sequences. In a later analysis, TCR nucleotide sequences were compared against IMGT/GENE-DB human TR gene sequences so that V and J genes could be assigned. A later analysis assigned CDR3 sequences and most-parsimonious VDJ recombination scenarios with the TCRdist pipeline. In a later analysis, each TCR beta chain was defined by its CDR3 amino acid sequence together with its V-gene family, and reads without a unique V-gene family were excluded. As a way to deal with suspected cross-contamination and a sequencing artifact, a later analysis dropped 450 to 600 nucleotide sequences that were highly shared and had low generation probability. In a later analysis, a clonal expansion index was calculated for each public chain from normalized within-repertoire ranks of inferred template counts. In a later analysis, generation probabilities were computed with a VDJ recombination model fitted to out-of-frame rearrangements, and the resulting probabilities were checked against IGoR. Hypergeometric tests were used in a later analysis to score TCR-TCR, TCR-HLA and TCR-CMV co-occurrence, with a repertoire-size bias correction applied to the TCR pairs. False discovery rates were estimated in a later analysis by permuting HLA or CMV assignments 20 times. In a later analysis, co-occurring TCRs were grouped with DBSCAN, and TCRdist sequence similarity was added when clustering was performed within HLA-allele-positive subsets. Co-occurrence clustering excluded repertoires with fewer than 30,000 or more than 120,000 public chains, plus five with anomalous nucleotide sharing. TCRdb's version of the immuneACCESS table is confined to in-frame rearrangements and falls short of the full clone set. An unresolved V gene accounts for under half of the shortfall where checked; the remainder is of unknown origin. The V and J calls and clone size come from that table; D and trimming were worked out from the DNA. Counted in this sample were 100,000 to 120,000 clones; roughly two thirds of them appeared once. The top ten clones comprise 3% to 3.5% of the sample.

In total, around 600 healthy bone marrow donors made up the cohort. At the time of sampling, every cohort member was nominally healthy, though immune exposures that went unrecorded were likely present. The donor tested CMV seronegative, placing the donor among the roughly 350 seronegative members of the cohort. Every donor gave a peripheral blood sample, and the peripheral blood mononuclear cells from that sample were used for TCR beta sequencing. Genomic DNA extraction from the blood cell samples was performed with the Qiagen DNeasy Blood Extraction Kit. Concerning this clone itself: What antigen it recognizes has not been identified. Base quality data are lacking; no much larger clone is found one base away. Other DNA sequences from this sample encode an identical CDR3 as well.

In this chain, TRBV6-1 is recombined with TRBJ1-3, with 7 bases in between that match TRBD1. This clonotype was sampled from a man aged 30-40 years in good health and CMV-seronegative. Input material: PBMCs. The DNA is as follows: TGTGCCAGCAGTGAATTCAGGGGGACTGGAAACACCATATATTTT. Its translation reads: CASSEFRGTGNTIYF.